This TCR beta chain was captured in a study of T cells in Graves' hyperthyroidism and ophthalmopathy. As regards this clonotype: The antigen remains undetermined.

RNA transcripts yielded amplified TCR beta CDR3 regions. The TCR CDR3 first-round RT-PCR relied on the HTBI primer set. TCRdb passed the multiplex PCR reads through MiXCR, listing each CDR3 protein once. The sample lists approximately 560,000 distinct CDR3 sequences, around 14% occurring once. The V gene lost 10 bases and the J gene lost 2 bases, with 8 bases spanning the gap. This CDR3 spans 11 amino acids. Germline loops: CDR1 MNHNS, CDR2 SASEGT. General study results and limits: Using 13 V-J features, a model discriminated ophthalmopathy from stable hyperthyroidism. Progression to ophthalmopathy was predicted a median of 6.5 months early.

This rearrangement joins TRBV6-1 to TRBJ1-1; D unclear. The sequence came from a woman under 40 with Graves' hyperthyroidism. Sequences were obtained from blood. The CDR3 sequence is CATQVNTEAFF. The DNA for the CDR3 is TGTGCCACCCAAGTAAACACTGAAGCTTTCTTT.